Following are 29 T cell receptor beta chains from one sample sequenced in a study of blood T cell repertoires in COVID-19 (dated by TCRdb to 2018 to 2021). The protocol used for the library was the immunoSEQ multiplex PCR assay. TCRdb holds this immuneACCESS table with in-frame rearrangements only. Some clones are missing; in checked studies, unresolved V genes explain under half, and the rest has no known cause. Within this sample are about 280,000 clones, with 83% of them counted one time only. Together, the top ten hold around 10% of the sample. Sequenced material: peripheral blood. The receptor source for this set is a woman aged 50 to 60 who had recovered from COVID-19.

This chain joins TRBV21-1 and TRBJ2-3; the table's D call of TRBD1 was not tested on the DNA. TRBV21-1 is designated a pseudogene. The CDR3 totals 15 residues. The CDR3 reads CASSKRQGAKDTQYF. The CDR3 DNA is TGTGCCAGCAGCAAAAGGCAGGGGGCTAAAGATACGCAGTATTTT.

The chain's CDR3 is CASSFRTGDGSETQYF. The DNA of the CDR3 is TGTGCCAGCAGCTTCAGGACAGGGGATGGATCTGAGACCCAGTACTTC. The chain is built from TRBV11-3 and TRBJ2-5, with 9 bases that match TRBD1. Germline V gives CDR1 SGHNT, CDR2 YENEEA. V shed 3 bases and J 5 bases; nucleotides not matched to a gene: 10. The CDR3 runs 16 residues.

J is TRBJ2-3 and V is TRBV9; TRBD2 aligns across 8 bases. The CDR3 consists of 15 residues. V dropped 0 bases and J dropped 5; count of bases not matched to a gene: 5. Germline assignment: CDR1 SGDLS and CDR2 YYNGEE. The CDR3 DNA is TGTGCCAGCAGCGTAGCCGGCGGGGGGAGAGATACGCAGTATTTT. This gives the protein CASSVAGGGRDTQYF.

There are a few counts of this clone. V gene TRBV2 combines with J gene TRBJ2-7, with a weak D call TRBD1 (5 bases). This CDR3 is built from 11 residues. V lost 4 bases and J lost 4, with 5 bases in between. CDR1 and CDR2 from the germline V gene are SNHLY and FYNNEI. CDR3 amino acids: CASSAGYEQYF. CDR3 DNA sequence: TGTGCCAGCAGTGCAGGGTACGAGCAGTACTTC.

V is TRBV6-5 and J is TRBJ1-2; the match to TRBD1 covers 7 bases. The CDR3 runs to 14 residues. Germline CDR1 reads MNHEY; CDR2 reads SVGAGI. V trimming: 6 bases; J trimming: 3 bases; junction bases outside the gene matches: 7. The CDR3 bases are TGTGCCAGCAGGCCCGGACAGGCCTACTATGGCTACACCTTC. Amino acid sequence: CASRPGQAYYGYTF.

The chain is built from TRBV28 and TRBJ2-1, with 8 bases identical to TRBD2. The CDR3 totals 15 residues. Germline lookup yields CDR1 MDHEN and CDR2 SYDVKM. The junction had 13 bases not matched to a gene; V was cut back by 11 bases and J by 4 bases. DNA of the CDR3: TGTGCCTCCGCCACTCCTAGCGGGTTATACAATGAGCAGTTCTTC. It codes for CASATPSGLYNEQFF.

V usage is TRBV7-3 and J usage is TRBJ2-1, with 8 nucleotides matching TRBD1. V lost 6 bases to trimming and J lost 2 bases; unmatched junction nucleotides: 6. This CDR3 is built from 15 residues. Germline V gives CDR1 SGHTA, CDR2 FQGTGA. The CDR3 DNA reads TGTGCCAGCAGTCACGACAGGGGACCCTACAATGAGCAGTTCTTC. The encoded protein is CASSHDRGPYNEQFF.

The count of this clone is one. The chain joins TRBV10-3 to TRBJ2-7; 8 bases align to TRBD1. Germline CDR1 reads ENHRY; CDR2 reads SYGVKD. The CDR3 is 15 residues long. J was trimmed by 1 base and V by 5 bases; bases with no gene match: 7. CDR3 nucleotide sequence: TGTGCCATCAGTACCGGACAGGGATATTCCTACGAGCAGTACTTC. Translating gives CAISTGQGYSYEQYF.

The rearrangement uses TRBV15 and TRBJ1-2; D possibly corresponds to TRBD1 (6 bases). In germline, CDR1 is LNHNV, CDR2 YYDKDF (reference sequence). The V end was cut by 3 bases, the J end by 8 bases, with 13 bases between. This CDR3 has 13 amino acids. CDR3 bases: TGTGCCACCAGCAGCCAGGCCCAGGGGGGCTACACCTTC. Its protein is CATSSQAQGGYTF.

The chain combines TRBV7-6 with TRBJ2-1, with 8 bases that match TRBD1. The V gene's germline CDR1 is SGHVS and CDR2 FNYEAQ. The CDR3 has 16 residues. The J segment lost 0 bases and the V segment lost 2 bases, leaving 3 bases of the junction unmatched. The CDR3 bases are TGTGCCAGCAGCTTACAGGGGGCCATCTCCTACAATGAGCAGTTCTTC. This translates into CASSLQGAISYNEQFF.

The chain carries TRBV6-6 and TRBJ1-4; TRBD1 might be the D (6 bases). CDR3 length equals 12 residues. With 7 bases removed from V and 8 bases from J, the gap between germline ends came to 11 bases. CDR1 and CDR2 (germline): MNHNY, SVGAGI (reference sequence). CDR3 protein: CASKQGDEKLFF. Written as DNA, the CDR3 is TGTGCCAGCAAACAGGGCGACGAAAAACTGTTTTTT.

This clone was counted a single time. The chain is built from TRBV23-1 and TRBJ2-7, with 11 bases identical to TRBD1. TRBV23-1 is treated as an ORF (open reading frame) with a function not yet certain. The ends lost 3 bases at V and 3 bases at J; junction bases unmatched: 7. The CDR3 runs 16 residues. CDR3 bases: TGCGCCAGCAGTCATTCCCCCGGGACAGGGGGCTACGAGCAGTACTTC. This gives the protein CASSHSPGTGGYEQYF.

The J gene is TRBJ1-1, the V gene TRBV7-3; D not resolved. Germline V gene data show CDR1 as SGHTA and CDR2 as FQGTGA. The CDR3 has 14 amino acids. V was pared by 5 bases and J by 1 base, with 11 bases between. The CDR3 loop is CASSLERQNTEAFF. The CDR3 nucleotides are TGTGCCAGCAGCCTCGAGCGGCAGAACACTGAAGCTTTCTTT.

V usage is TRBV6-5 and J usage is TRBJ2-7; D not certain. V dropped 8 bases and J dropped 5 bases, with 22 bases sitting between them. The CDR3 runs to 15 residues. Germline lookup yields CDR1 MNHEY and CDR2 SVGAGI. The CDR3 sequence: CASARSQASPHEQYF. The CDR3 DNA is TGTGCCAGCGCCCGAAGCCAGGCGTCCCCCCACGAGCAGTACTTC.

This clone is a singleton in its sample. V gene TRBV4-3 combines with J gene TRBJ2-1, with 7 bases identical to TRBD2. Germline CDR1 and CDR2: LGHNA and YSLEER. This CDR3 spans 15 amino acids. With 3 bases clipped from V and 0 bases from J, the junction kept 2 bases outside the gene matches. The CDR3 sequence is CASSQGRASYNEQFF. CDR3 sequence (DNA): TGCGCCAGCAGCCAGGGGAGGGCCTCCTACAATGAGCAGTTCTTC.

The rearrangement uses TRBV28 and TRBJ1-5; TRBD1 is a possible D gene (5 bases). The CDR3 has 12 amino acids. V lost 8 bases to trimming and J lost 6 bases, with 11 bases between them. Germline CDR1 MDHEN, CDR2 SYDVKM. In DNA form, the CDR3 reads TGTGCCAGCGCTCATCAGGGTCAGCCCCAGCATTTT. It encodes CASAHQGQPQHF.

This clone was counted once. V is TRBV24-1 and J is TRBJ2-1, with D maybe TRBD1 (6 bases). The CDR3 length is 15 residues. Germline V lookup: CDR1 KGHDR, CDR2 SFDVKD. The V end was cut by 5 bases, the J end by 5 bases, with 15 bases between. In DNA, the CDR3 is TGTGCCACCAGTGCTAGACAGGTCCTAGACAATGAGCAGTTCTTC. It specifies CATSARQVLDNEQFF.

J is TRBJ1-1 and V is TRBV5-1; D is unresolved. The CDR3 extends over 13 amino acids. V lost 6 bases and J lost 3, with 12 bases in between. Per germline, CDR1 SGHRS and CDR2 YFSETQ. The CDR3 DNA reads as TGCGCCAGCAAGTCAGGAGGCTACACTGAAGCTTTCTTT. The encoded protein is CASKSGGYTEAFF. Full variable domain (rest looked up from reference TRBV5-1 and TRBJ1-1): KAGVTQTPRYLIKTRGQQVTLSCSPISGHRSVSWYQQTPGQGLQFLFEYFSETQRNKGNFPGRFSGRQFSNSRSEMNVSTLELGDSALYLCASKSGGYTEAFFGQGTRLTVV.

The genes are TRBV13 and TRBJ2-1, with TRBD1 as a possible D gene (6 bases). Germline-derived CDR1 and CDR2 are PRHDT and FYEKMQ (reference sequence). The CDR3 has 15 amino acids. V was cut by 5 bases and J by 0 bases, with 11 bases left in between. CDR3 in DNA: TGTGCCAGCAGCCAAGGACAGTCCTCCTACAATGAGCAGTTCTTC. It translates to CASSQGQSSYNEQFF. Combining the CDR3 with reference TRBV13 and TRBJ2-1 gives the whole variable domain AAGVIQSPRHLIKEKRETATLKCYPIPRHDTVYWYQQGPGQDPQFLISFYEKMQSDKGSIPDRFSAQQFSDYHSELNMSSLELGDSALYFCASSQGQSSYNEQFFGPGTRLTVL.

The chain links TRBV7-2 to TRBJ2-3; 7 bases align to TRBD2. The CDR3 is made up of 19 amino acids. V was clipped by 5 bases and J by 0 bases; unmatched bases: 17. Germline CDR1 SGHTA, CDR2 FQGNSA. The chain's CDR3 is CASSPPSPTLAESTDTQYF. The CDR3 nucleotides read TGTGCCAGCAGCCCTCCTAGTCCCACCCTAGCGGAGAGCACAGATACGCAGTATTTT.

The chain is built from TRBV28 and TRBJ1-2; TRBD1 agrees at 12 bases. The CDR3 consists of 18 residues. Germline V gives CDR1 MDHEN, CDR2 SYDVKM. V gave up 4 bases and J gave up 7 bases; unmatched junction bases: 16. CDR3 nucleotide sequence: TGTGCCAGCAGTTCACCCGGGACAGGGGGCTTCGTTTTTGGTGGCTACACCTTC. It codes for CASSSPGTGGFVFGGYTF.

The chain links TRBV6-2 or TRBV6-3 to TRBJ2-7; D may be TRBD2 (6 bases). V shed 4 bases and J shed 4 bases, with 11 bases lying between them. CDR3 length: 13 amino acids. The germline V gene encodes CDR1 MNHEY and CDR2 SVGEGT. CDR3 loop: CASSWDGSYEQYF. DNA of the CDR3: TGTGCCAGCAGTTGGGACGGGAGTTACGAGCAGTACTTC.

This chain joins TRBV7-2 and TRBJ2-2, with 10 bases identical to TRBD1. The CDR3 totals 15 residues. CDR1 is SGHTA, CDR2 FQGNSA, per germline. V dropped 5 bases and J dropped 7; count of bases not matched to a gene: 7. The CDR3 here is CASSRTGGTLGELFF. The CDR3, as DNA: TGTGCCAGCAGCAGGACAGGGGGAACCCTCGGGGAGCTGTTTTTT.

The V gene is TRBV11-1, the J gene TRBJ2-7, with 9 positions matching TRBD1. V gave up 8 bases and J gave up 3 bases; unmatched junction bases: 5. Looked up from germline, CDR1 is SGHAT and CDR2 is FQDESV (reference sequence). The length of the CDR3 is 13 residues. The CDR3 sequence is CASRGQGFYEQYF. The DNA for the CDR3 is TGTGCCAGCCGAGGACAGGGGTTCTACGAGCAGTACTTC.

The chain carries TRBV4-3 and TRBJ2-1; D might be TRBD2 (6 bases). Germline loops: CDR1 LGHNA, CDR2 YSLEER. The CDR3 has 15 residues. Trimming removed 3 bases from V and 4 bases from J, with 13 bases in between. The CDR3, as DNA: TGCGCCAGCAGCCATGGGACCGGGGGTTACAATGAGCAGTTCTTC. Amino acids: CASSHGTGGYNEQFF.

The chain couples TRBV28 to TRBJ2-3; the match to TRBD2 covers 8 bases. Germline values: CDR1 MDHEN, CDR2 SYDVKM. The trim removed 4 bases at V and 9 bases at J, leaving 12 bases unmatched. This CDR3 has 15 residues. The CDR3 DNA reads as TGTGCCAGCAGTTCTCAGCGGGGGAGCCTAGTAACGCAGTATTTT. Its translation is CASSSQRGSLVTQYF.

This clone was counted a single time. The chain couples TRBV19 to TRBJ1-1; tentative D call: TRBD1 (5 bases). Germline-derived CDR1 and CDR2 are LNHDA and SQIVND (reference sequence). Trimming left V 9 bases short and J 4 bases short, with 18 bases between. The CDR3 totals 14 residues. CDR3 DNA: TGTGCCAGCCATCCCGGGACTACTGCCACTGAAGCTTTCTTT. Translated: CASHPGTTATEAFF.

The chain has TRBV21-1 and TRBJ1-5. TRBV21-1 is given as a pseudogene. The CDR3 sequence is 17 residues long. CDR3 region: CASSKHAMEGRDQPQHF. Here the CDR3 DNA reads TGTGCCAGCAGCAAACATGCCATGGAGGGGAGAGATCAGCCCCAGCATTTT.

This chain connects TRBV9 to TRBJ2-7, with D perhaps matching TRBD1 (5 bases). Germline values: CDR1 SGDLS, CDR2 YYNGEE. CDR3 length: 12 amino acids. Trimming removed 3 bases from V and 4 bases from J, with 8 bases in between. The CDR3 is CASSARQYEQYF. DNA for the CDR3: TGTGCCAGCAGCGCGAGACAGTACGAGCAGTACTTC.